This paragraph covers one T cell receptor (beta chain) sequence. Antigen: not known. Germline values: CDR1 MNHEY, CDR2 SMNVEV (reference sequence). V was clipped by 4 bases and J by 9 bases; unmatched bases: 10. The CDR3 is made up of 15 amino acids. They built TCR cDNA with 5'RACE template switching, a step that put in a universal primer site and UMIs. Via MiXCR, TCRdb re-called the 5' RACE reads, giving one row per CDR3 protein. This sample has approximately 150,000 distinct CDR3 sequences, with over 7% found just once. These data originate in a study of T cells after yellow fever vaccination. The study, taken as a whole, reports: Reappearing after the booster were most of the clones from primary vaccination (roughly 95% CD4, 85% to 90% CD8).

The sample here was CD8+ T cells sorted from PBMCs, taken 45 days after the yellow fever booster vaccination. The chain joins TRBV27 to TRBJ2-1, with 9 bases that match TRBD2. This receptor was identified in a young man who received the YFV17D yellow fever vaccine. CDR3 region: CASSWLAGGFTEQFF. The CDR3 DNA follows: TGTGCCAGCAGTTGGCTGGCGGGGGGGTTCACTGAGCAGTTCTTC.